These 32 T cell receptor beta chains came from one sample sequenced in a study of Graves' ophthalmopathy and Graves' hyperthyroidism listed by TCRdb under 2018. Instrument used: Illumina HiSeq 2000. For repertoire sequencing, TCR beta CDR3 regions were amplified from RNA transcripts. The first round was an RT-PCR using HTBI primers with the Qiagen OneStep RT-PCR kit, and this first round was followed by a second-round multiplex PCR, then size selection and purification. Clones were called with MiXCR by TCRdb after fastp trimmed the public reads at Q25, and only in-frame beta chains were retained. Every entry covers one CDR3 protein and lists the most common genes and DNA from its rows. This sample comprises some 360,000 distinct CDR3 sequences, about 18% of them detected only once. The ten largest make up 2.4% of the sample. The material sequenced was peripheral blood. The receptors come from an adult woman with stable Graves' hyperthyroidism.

The CDR3 region has the DNA TGTGCCAGCAGTTACTCGGGACTAGCGGGAGACGAGCAGTACTTC. It translates to CASSYSGLAGDEQYF. The chain uses TRBV6-5 and TRBJ2-7, with 14 positions matching TRBD2. V dropped 0 bases and J dropped 5; count of bases not matched to a gene: 0. Germline-derived CDR1 and CDR2 are MNHEY and SVGAGI. The CDR3 totals 15 residues.

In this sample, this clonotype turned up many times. CDR3 DNA sequence: TGTGCCTGGTGTGCAGGGGGTCTTGGGTCAAACGAGCAGTACTTC. This gives the protein CAWCAGGLGSNEQYF. The J gene is TRBJ2-7, the V gene TRBV30, with TRBD1 identical over 7 bases. CDR1 is GTSNPN, CDR2 SVGIG, per germline (reference sequence). With V trimmed by 5 bases and J by 5 bases, 15 bases remained unmatched. The CDR3 loop spans 15 amino acids. Looking up the rest from reference TRBV30 and TRBJ2-7 gives the full variable domain: SQTIHQWPATLVQPVGSPLSLECTVEGTSNPNLYWYRQAAGRGLQLLFYSVGIGQISSEVPQNLSASRPQDRQFILSSKKLLLSDSGFYLCAWCAGGLGSNEQYFGPGTRLTVT.

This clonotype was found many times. The DNA for the CDR3 is TGTGCCAGCAGCCCACGGTTCGGCGACAGGAGCTTTGAGTACTTC. This gives the protein CASSPRFGDRSFEYF. The chain has TRBV7-9 and TRBJ2-4; D possibly corresponds to TRBD1 (6 bases). The CDR3 length is 15 residues. Germline V gives CDR1 SEHNR, CDR2 FQNEAQ (reference sequence). Trimming took 5 bases from V and 14 from J, leaving 25 bases between them. Using reference TRBV7-9 and TRBJ2-4 for the parts outside the CDR3, the full variable domain is DTGVSQNPRHKITKRGQNVTFRCDPISEHNRLYWYRQTLGQGPEFLTYFQNEAQLEKSRLLSDRFSAERPKGSFSTLEIQRTEQGDSAMYLCASSPRFGDRSFEYFGAGTRLSVL.

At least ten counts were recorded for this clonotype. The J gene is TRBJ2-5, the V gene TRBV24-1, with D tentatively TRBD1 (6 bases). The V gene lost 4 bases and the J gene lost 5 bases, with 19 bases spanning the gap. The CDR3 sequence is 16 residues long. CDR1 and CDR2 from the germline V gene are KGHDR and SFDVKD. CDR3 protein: CATSDQHRDDSETQYF. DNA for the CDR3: TGTGCCACCAGTGACCAACACAGGGACGATTCGGAGACCCAGTACTTC.

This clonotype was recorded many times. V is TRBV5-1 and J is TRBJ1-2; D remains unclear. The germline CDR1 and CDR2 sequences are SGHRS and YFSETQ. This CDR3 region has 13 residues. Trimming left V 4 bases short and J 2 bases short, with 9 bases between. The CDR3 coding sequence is TGCGCCAGCAGCATGATGGGAAACTATGGCTACACCTTC. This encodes CASSMMGNYGYTF.

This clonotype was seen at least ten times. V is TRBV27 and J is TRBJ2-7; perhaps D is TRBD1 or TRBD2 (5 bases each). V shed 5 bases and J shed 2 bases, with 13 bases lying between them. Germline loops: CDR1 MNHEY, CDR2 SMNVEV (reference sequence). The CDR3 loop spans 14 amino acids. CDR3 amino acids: CASSPGADTYEQYF. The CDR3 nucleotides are TGTGCCAGCAGTCCCGGGGCAGACACCTACGAGCAGTACTTC.

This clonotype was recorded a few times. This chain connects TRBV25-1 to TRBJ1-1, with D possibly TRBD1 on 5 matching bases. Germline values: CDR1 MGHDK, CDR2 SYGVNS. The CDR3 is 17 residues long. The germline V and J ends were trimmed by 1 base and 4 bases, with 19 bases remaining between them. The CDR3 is CASSESFAGQGITEAFF. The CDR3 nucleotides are TGTGCCAGCAGTGAATCTTTCGCCGGACAAGGGATCACTGAAGCTTTCTTT.

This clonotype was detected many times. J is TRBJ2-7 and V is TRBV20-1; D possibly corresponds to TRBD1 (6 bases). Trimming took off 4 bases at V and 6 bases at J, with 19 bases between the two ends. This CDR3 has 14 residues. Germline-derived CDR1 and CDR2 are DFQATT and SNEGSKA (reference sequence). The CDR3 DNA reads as TGCAGTGCTAACCCAGGACAGAGCGCCTCCGAGCAGTACTTC. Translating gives CSANPGQSASEQYF.

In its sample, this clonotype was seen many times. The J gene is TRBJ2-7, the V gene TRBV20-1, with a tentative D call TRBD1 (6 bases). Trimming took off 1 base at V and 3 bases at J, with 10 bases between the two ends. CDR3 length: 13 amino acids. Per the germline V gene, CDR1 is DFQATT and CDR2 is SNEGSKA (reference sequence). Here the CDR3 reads CSARGTANYEQYF. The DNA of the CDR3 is TGCAGTGCTAGAGGGACAGCCAACTACGAGCAGTACTTC.

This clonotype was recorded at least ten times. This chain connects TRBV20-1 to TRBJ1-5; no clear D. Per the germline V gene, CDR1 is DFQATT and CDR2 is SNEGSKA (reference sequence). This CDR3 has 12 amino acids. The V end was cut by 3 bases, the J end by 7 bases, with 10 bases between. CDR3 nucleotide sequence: TGCAGTGCTAGGATGGGAGAGCAGCCCCAGCATTTT. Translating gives CSARMGEQPQHF.

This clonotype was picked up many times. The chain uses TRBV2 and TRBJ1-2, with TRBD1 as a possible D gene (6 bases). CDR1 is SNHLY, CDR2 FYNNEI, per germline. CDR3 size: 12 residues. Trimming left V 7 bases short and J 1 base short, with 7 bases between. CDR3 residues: CASKGDNYGYTF. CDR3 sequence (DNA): TGTGCCAGCAAGGGGGATAACTATGGCTACACCTTC.

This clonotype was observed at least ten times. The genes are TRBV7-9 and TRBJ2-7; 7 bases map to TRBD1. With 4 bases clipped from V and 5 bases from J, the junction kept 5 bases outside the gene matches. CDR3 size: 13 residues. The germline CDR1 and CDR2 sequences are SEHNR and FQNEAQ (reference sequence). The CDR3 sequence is CASSWRTGDEQYF. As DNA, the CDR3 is TGTGCCAGCAGCTGGCGGACAGGAGACGAGCAGTACTTC.

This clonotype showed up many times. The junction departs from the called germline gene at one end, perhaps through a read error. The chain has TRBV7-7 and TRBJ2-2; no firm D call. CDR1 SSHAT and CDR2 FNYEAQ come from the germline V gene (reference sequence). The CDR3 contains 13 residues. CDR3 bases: TGTGCTAGCAGCTTACCAGACACCGGGGAGCTGTTTTTT. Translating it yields CASSLPDTGELFF. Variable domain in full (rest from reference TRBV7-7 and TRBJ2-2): GAGVSQSPRYKVTKRGQDVTLRCDPISSHATLYWYQQALGQGPEFLTYFNYEAQPDKSGLPSDRFSAERPEGSISTLTIQRTEQRDSAMYRCASSLPDTGELFFGEGSRLTVL.

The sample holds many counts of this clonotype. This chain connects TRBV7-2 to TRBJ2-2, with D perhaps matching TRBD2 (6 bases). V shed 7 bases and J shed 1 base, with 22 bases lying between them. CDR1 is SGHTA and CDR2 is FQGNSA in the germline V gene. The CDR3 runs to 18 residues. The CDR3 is CASTLAPGSRGNTGELFF. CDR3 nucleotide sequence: TGTGCCAGCACCCTAGCTCCAGGTTCGCGGGGGAACACCGGGGAGCTGTTTTTT.

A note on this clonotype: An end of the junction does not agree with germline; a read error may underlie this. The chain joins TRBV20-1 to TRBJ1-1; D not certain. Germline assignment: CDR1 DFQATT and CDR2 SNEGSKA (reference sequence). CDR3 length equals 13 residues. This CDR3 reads CSAREGPNTDAFF. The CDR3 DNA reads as TGCAGTGCTAGGGAGGGCCCGAACACTGATGCTTTCTTT.

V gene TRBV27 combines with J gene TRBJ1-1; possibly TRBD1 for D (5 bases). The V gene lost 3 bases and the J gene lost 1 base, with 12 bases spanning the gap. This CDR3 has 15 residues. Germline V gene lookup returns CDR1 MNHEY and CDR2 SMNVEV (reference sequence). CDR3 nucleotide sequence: TGTGCCAGCAGTTTTGGAGGGACCCCGAACACTGAAGCTTTCTTT. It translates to CASSFGGTPNTEAFF.

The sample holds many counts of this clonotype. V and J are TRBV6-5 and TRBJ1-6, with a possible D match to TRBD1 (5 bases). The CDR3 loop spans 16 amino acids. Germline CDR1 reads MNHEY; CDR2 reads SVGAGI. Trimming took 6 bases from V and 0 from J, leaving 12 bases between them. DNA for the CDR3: TGTGCCAGCAGCCCGACAGTTCTCTCCTATAATTCACCCCTCCACTTT. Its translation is CASSPTVLSYNSPLHF.

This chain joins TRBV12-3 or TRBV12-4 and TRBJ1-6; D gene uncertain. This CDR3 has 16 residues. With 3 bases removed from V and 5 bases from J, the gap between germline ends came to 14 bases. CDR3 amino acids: CASSLFPGENNSPLHF. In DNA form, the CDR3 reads TGTGCCAGCAGTTTGTTCCCGGGAGAGAATAATTCACCCCTCCACTTT.

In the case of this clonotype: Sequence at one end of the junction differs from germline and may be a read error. The CDR3 protein is CAGSFRAFYEQYF. CDR3 coding DNA: TGTGCCGGCAGCTTTAGGGCCTTCTACGAGCAGTACTTC. The rearrangement uses TRBV5-5 and TRBJ2-7; D ambiguous. The germline V gene has CDR1 SGHKS and CDR2 YYEKEE (reference sequence). The CDR3 spans 13 residues.

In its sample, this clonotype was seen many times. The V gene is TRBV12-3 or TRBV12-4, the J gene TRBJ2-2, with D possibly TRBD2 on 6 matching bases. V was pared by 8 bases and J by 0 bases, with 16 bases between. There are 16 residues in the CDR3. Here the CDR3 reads CASGHYSGANTGELFF. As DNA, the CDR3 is TGTGCCAGCGGGCACTATAGCGGAGCGAACACCGGGGAGCTGTTTTTT.

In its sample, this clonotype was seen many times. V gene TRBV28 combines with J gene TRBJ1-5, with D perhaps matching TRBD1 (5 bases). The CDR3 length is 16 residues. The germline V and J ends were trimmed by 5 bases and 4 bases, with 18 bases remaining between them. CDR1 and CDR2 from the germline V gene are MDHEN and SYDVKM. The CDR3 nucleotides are TGTGCCAGCAGTCCCCACTCGGGCAGGGTAAATCAGCCCCAGCATTTT. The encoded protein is CASSPHSGRVNQPQHF.

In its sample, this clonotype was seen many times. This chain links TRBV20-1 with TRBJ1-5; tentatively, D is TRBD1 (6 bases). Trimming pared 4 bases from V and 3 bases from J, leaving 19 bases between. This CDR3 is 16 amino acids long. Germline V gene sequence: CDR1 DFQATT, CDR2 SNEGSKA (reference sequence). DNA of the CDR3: TGCAGTGCTATTCAAACAGGGTTACCTTACAATCAGCCCCAGCATTTT. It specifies CSAIQTGLPYNQPQHF.

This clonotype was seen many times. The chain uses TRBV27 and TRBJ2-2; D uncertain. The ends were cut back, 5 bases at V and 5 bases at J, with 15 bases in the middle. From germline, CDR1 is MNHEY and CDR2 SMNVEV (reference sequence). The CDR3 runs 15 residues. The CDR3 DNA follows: TGTGCCAGCAGTGAACAACCCGAGAGTACCGGGGAGCTGTTTTTT. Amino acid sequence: CASSEQPESTGELFF.

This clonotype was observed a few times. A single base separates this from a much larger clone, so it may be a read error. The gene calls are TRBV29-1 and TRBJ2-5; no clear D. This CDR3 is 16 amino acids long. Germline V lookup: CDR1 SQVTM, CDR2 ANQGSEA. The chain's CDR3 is CSVEDGSTPRLETKYF. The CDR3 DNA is TGCAGCGTTGAAGATGGATCCACGCCTAGACTGGAGACCAAGTACTTC.

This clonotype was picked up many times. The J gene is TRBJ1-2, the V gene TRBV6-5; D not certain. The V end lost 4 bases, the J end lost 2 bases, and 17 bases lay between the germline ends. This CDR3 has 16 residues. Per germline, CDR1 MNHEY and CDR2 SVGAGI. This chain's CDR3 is CASSSRPRNFNYGYTF. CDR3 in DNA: TGTGCCAGCAGTTCAAGACCGCGAAACTTCAACTATGGCTACACCTTC.

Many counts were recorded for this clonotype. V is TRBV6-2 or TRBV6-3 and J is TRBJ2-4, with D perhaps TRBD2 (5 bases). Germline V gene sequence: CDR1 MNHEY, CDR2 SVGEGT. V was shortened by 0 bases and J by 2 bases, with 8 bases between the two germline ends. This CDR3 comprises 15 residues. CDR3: CASSYSEETKNIQYF. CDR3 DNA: TGTGCCAGCAGTTACTCGGAGGAAACCAAAAACATTCAGTACTTC.

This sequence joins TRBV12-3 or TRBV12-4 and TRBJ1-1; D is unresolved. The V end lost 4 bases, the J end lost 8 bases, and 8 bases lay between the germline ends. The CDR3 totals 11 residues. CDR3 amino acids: CASSSLLEAFF. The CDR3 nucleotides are TGTGCCAGCAGTTCACTTCTGGAAGCTTTCTTT.

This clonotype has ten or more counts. The CDR3 DNA follows: TGTGCCAGCAGTGAATGGGGCAGGGGGTCGAACACTGAAGCTTTCTTT. It encodes CASSEWGRGSNTEAFF. The chain joins TRBV25-1 to TRBJ1-1; 7 positions agree with TRBD1. The CDR3 has 16 amino acids. V was pared by 1 base and J by 1 base, with 6 bases of the junction left unmatched. The germline V gene has CDR1 MGHDK and CDR2 SYGVNS.

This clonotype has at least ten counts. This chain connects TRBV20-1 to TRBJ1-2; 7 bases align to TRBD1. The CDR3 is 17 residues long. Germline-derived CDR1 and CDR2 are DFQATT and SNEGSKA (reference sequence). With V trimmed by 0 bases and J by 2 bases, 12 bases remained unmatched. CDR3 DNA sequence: TGCAGTGCTAGAGAACAGGGATTGGACAGGAGAAACTATGGCTACACCTTC. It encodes CSAREQGLDRRNYGYTF.

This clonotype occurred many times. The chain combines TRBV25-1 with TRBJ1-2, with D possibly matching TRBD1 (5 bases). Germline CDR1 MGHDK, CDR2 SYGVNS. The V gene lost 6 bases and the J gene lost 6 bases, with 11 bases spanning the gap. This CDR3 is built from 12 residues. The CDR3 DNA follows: TGTGCCAGCAGGGGGGGAGTCCATGGCTACACCTTC. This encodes CASRGGVHGYTF.

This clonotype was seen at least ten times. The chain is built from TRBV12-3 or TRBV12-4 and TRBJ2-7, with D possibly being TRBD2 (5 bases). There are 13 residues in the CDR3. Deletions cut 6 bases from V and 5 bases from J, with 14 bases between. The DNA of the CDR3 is TGTGCCAGCAGCGGGGTTACGGTAAACGAGCAGTACTTC. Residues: CASSGVTVNEQYF.

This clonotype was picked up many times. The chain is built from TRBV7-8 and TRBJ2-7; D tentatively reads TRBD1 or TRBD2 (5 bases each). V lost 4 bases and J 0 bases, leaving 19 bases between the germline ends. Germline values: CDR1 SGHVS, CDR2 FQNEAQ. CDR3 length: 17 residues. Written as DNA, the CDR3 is TGTGCCAGCAGCTCACGGGGAGAAAGGACAAGCTCCTACGAGCAGTACTTC. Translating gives CASSSRGERTSSYEQYF. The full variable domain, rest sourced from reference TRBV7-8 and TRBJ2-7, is GAGVSQSPRYKVAKRGQDVALRCDPISGHVSLFWYQQALGQGPEFLTYFQNEAQLDKSGLPSDRFFAERPEGSVSTLKIQRTQQEDSAVYLCASSSRGERTSSYEQYFGPGTRLTVT.